Below, 26 T cell receptor beta chains from the same sample are listed, as sequenced in a study of blood T cells in healthy people across ages. Primed by a sample-barcoded 5' primer and a J-beta primer mix, a second PCR proceeded for about 7 to 11 cycles. TCRdb redid the calling of the 5' RACE reads with MiXCR, one entry per CDR3 protein. The table lists roughly 1,800,000 distinct CDR3 sequences, 49% of them singletons. Sample: blood. The receptor set was obtained from a woman between 40 and 55 years old in good health.

The chain employs TRBV29-1 and TRBJ2-1; weak D call: TRBD2 (6 bases). The CDR3 is 12 amino acids. Deletions cut 6 bases from V and 7 bases from J, with 13 bases between. Germline loops: CDR1 SQVTM, CDR2 ANQGSEA. CDR3 coding DNA: TGCAGCGTCGGGGAGGCGGGGAATGAGCAGTTCTTC. Encoded protein: CSVGEAGNEQFF.

This clonotype has only a few counts. This sequence joins TRBV6-1 and TRBJ2-4; 9 positions agree with TRBD1. The trim removed 1 base at V and 0 bases at J, leaving 4 bases unmatched. CDR3 length: 17 amino acids. CDR1 MNHNS and CDR2 SASEGT come from the germline V gene. CDR3 loop: CASSEEAGQGAKNIQYF. For the CDR3, the DNA is TGTGCCAGCAGTGAAGAGGCGGGACAGGGAGCCAAAAACATTCAGTACTTC.

The chain combines TRBV14 with TRBJ1-1, with a possible D match to TRBD1 (5 bases). The CDR3 runs 16 residues. V gave up 4 bases and J gave up 2 bases, with 17 bases separating them. The V gene's germline CDR1 is SGHDN and CDR2 FVKESK. CDR3 DNA sequence: TGTGCCAGCAGCCCGGGACTCCTCAGCCTTAACACTGAAGCTTTCTTT. As protein: CASSPGLLSLNTEAFF.

V is TRBV6-2 or TRBV6-3 and J is TRBJ2-7, with D possibly being TRBD2 (5 bases). V was cut by 8 bases and J by 5 bases, with 10 bases left in between. This CDR3 has 11 residues. Germline loops: CDR1 MNHEY, CDR2 SVGEGT. CDR3 amino acids: CASGRTHEQYF. The DNA for the CDR3 is TGTGCCAGCGGCCGGACTCACGAGCAGTACTTC.

This clonotype has just a few counts. This chain links TRBV25-1 with TRBJ1-4, with TRBD1 identical over 8 bases. V lost 4 bases to trimming and J lost 1 base; unmatched junction nucleotides: 2. The germline CDR1 and CDR2 sequences are MGHDK and SYGVNS. The CDR3 extends over 15 amino acids. The CDR3 DNA reads TGTGCCAGCAGTGGGGACAGGCGAACTAATGAAAAACTGTTTTTT. Translated: CASSGDRRTNEKLFF.

The chain joins TRBV6-2 or TRBV6-3 to TRBJ1-2; D is possibly TRBD1 (5 bases). The CDR3 runs 15 residues. V was shortened by 5 bases and J by 4 bases, with 17 bases between the two germline ends. Germline V gives CDR1 MNHEY, CDR2 SVGEGT. The CDR3 is CASSPHVDSTYGYTF. CDR3 nucleotide sequence: TGTGCCAGCAGTCCACACGTTGACAGTACCTATGGCTACACCTTC.

The chain links TRBV28 to TRBJ1-2; 7 nucleotides match TRBD1. The junction had 4 bases not matched to a gene; V was cut back by 3 bases and J by 0 bases. CDR3 size: 15 residues. Per the germline V gene, CDR1 is MDHEN and CDR2 is SYDVKM. The CDR3 DNA reads TGTGCCAGCAGTTTTCCAGGGGGAACTAACTATGGCTACACCTTC. Encoded protein: CASSFPGGTNYGYTF.

V is TRBV4-2 and J is TRBJ2-3, with TRBD1 as a possible D gene (6 bases). The V and J ends lost 0 bases and 5 bases respectively, with 18 bases between them. The germline V gene encodes CDR1 LGHNA and CDR2 YNFKEQ. This CDR3 has 17 residues. This CDR3 is CASSQDSSQGLGDTQYF. CDR3 DNA sequence: TGTGCCAGCAGCCAAGATTCGTCGCAGGGGTTGGGAGATACGCAGTATTTT.

This clonotype was picked up many times. The V call is TRBV20-1, the J call TRBJ2-5; D might be TRBD1 or TRBD2, each matching 5 bases. The V end was cut by 0 bases, the J end by 4 bases, with 15 bases between. CDR1 DFQATT and CDR2 SNEGSKA come from the germline V gene (reference sequence). The CDR3 is 15 amino acids. The CDR3 protein is CSARDGQGRGETQYF. CDR3 DNA sequence: TGCAGTGCTAGAGACGGGCAGGGACGGGGAGAGACCCAGTACTTC.

This clonotype came up a few times. CDR3 amino acids: CASSFGTSGGKEQFF. DNA of the CDR3: TGTGCCAGCAGTTTTGGGACTAGCGGGGGTAAAGAGCAGTTCTTC. The chain employs TRBV12-3 or TRBV12-4 and TRBJ2-1; the match to TRBD2 covers 14 bases. The CDR3 runs 15 residues. V gave up 3 bases and J gave up 10 bases; unmatched junction bases: 5.

This clonotype showed up just a few times. V gene TRBV20-1 combines with J gene TRBJ1-2; D is ambiguous. The CDR3 is 12 residues long. Germline V gene lookup returns CDR1 DFQATT and CDR2 SNEGSKA (reference sequence). Deletions cut 0 bases from V and 8 bases from J, with 10 bases between. The CDR3 loop reads CSAREHSYGYTF. CDR3 nucleotides: TGCAGTGCTAGAGAGCACAGTTACGGCTACACCTTC.

The rearrangement joins TRBV12-3 or TRBV12-4 to TRBJ2-5; perhaps TRBD1 as D (6 bases). Trimming took 1 base from V and 0 from J, leaving 15 bases between them. The CDR3 totals 17 residues. The CDR3 sequence: CASSLVFGQQYQETQYF. DNA of the CDR3: TGTGCCAGCAGTTTAGTTTTCGGACAGCAGTACCAAGAGACCCAGTACTTC.

The chain recombines TRBV29-1 with TRBJ2-3; 9 bases fit TRBD2. This CDR3 has 16 amino acids. CDR1 is SQVTM and CDR2 is ANQGSEA in the germline V gene. V was pared by 4 bases and J by 0 bases, with 8 bases of the junction left unmatched. As DNA, the CDR3 is TGCAGCGTTGGAGCGGGGGGCTATTCTAGCACAGATACGCAGTATTTT. This sequence encodes CSVGAGGYSSTDTQYF.

The chain is built from TRBV20-1 and TRBJ1-5; D is ambiguous. V was shortened by 3 bases and J by 5 bases, with 8 bases between the two germline ends. This CDR3 contains 12 residues. Per germline, CDR1 DFQATT and CDR2 SNEGSKA (reference sequence). The CDR3 spells CSASIPDQPQHF. The CDR3 DNA reads as TGCAGTGCTAGTATACCGGATCAGCCCCAGCATTTT.

The chain employs TRBV4-1 and TRBJ2-5, with D maybe TRBD1 (6 bases). V shed 1 base and J shed 5 bases, with 14 bases lying between them. Germline loops: CDR1 MGHRA, CDR2 YSYEKL. The CDR3 length is 15 residues. The CDR3 here is CASSQVVGTRETQYF. CDR3 DNA: TGCGCCAGCAGCCAAGTGGTGGGGACAAGGGAGACCCAGTACTTC.

This clonotype has a handful of counts. The rearrangement uses TRBV20-1 and TRBJ1-2; 12 bases fit TRBD1. This CDR3 comprises 16 residues. Trimming cost V 6 bases and J 5 bases; bases outside gene matches: 13. Germline V gives CDR1 DFQATT, CDR2 SNEGSKA (reference sequence). The chain's CDR3 is CSAPRDRGLIPYGYTF. CDR3 DNA: TGCAGTGCACCGAGGGACAGGGGGCTCATCCCATATGGCTACACCTTC.

V is TRBV12-3 or TRBV12-4 and J is TRBJ1-5; D call uncertain. V was cut by 3 bases and J by 3 bases, with 12 bases left in between. The CDR3 has 15 residues. Here the CDR3 reads CASSFDRSLNQPQHF. The CDR3 DNA reads TGTGCCAGCAGTTTTGATCGCAGTCTCAATCAGCCCCAGCATTTT.

The chain joins TRBV27 to TRBJ1-6; D is unclear. Germline lookup yields CDR1 MNHEY and CDR2 SMNVEV (reference sequence). V shed 8 bases and J shed 0 bases, with 14 bases lying between them. The CDR3 is 16 residues long. DNA for the CDR3: TGTGCCAGCCCGGTATGGGCGAGCTCCTATAATTCACCCCTCCACTTT. The encoded protein is CASPVWASSYNSPLHF.

This clonotype was detected a few times. The rearrangement joins TRBV4-1 to TRBJ2-4, with a tentative D call TRBD2 (6 bases). The J call may be faulty, since TRBJ2-5 better matches the DNA end. The CDR3 length is 16 residues. Looked up from germline, CDR1 is MGHRA and CDR2 is YSYEKL. The CDR3 protein is CASSQVSLTSRETQYF. The CDR3 bases are TGCGCCAGCAGCCAAGTGAGTCTAACTAGCAGAGAGACCCAGTACTTC.

This clonotype was seen more than once but under ten times. The rearrangement joins TRBV29-1 to TRBJ1-5; 9 nucleotides align to TRBD1. Germline lookup yields CDR1 SQVTM and CDR2 ANQGSEA. Unmatched junction bases numbered 8, after V lost 5 bases and J lost 15 bases. The CDR3 sequence is 11 residues long. The CDR3 coding sequence is TGCAGCGTTCTGTCTGGGACAGGGTGGCATTTT. Encoded protein: CSVLSGTGWHF.

The chain recombines TRBV6-2 or TRBV6-3 with TRBJ2-7; tentatively, D is TRBD1 (5 bases). The germline gives CDR1 MNHEY, CDR2 SVGEGT. Trimming took off 6 bases at V and 0 bases at J, with 9 bases between the two ends. CDR3 length: 13 residues. The CDR3 region is CASSRGHSYEQYF. The CDR3 bases are TGTGCCAGCAGCCGCGGACACTCCTACGAGCAGTACTTC.

The rearrangement joins TRBV5-1 to TRBJ2-1, with TRBD2 as a possible D gene (6 bases). The ends were cut back, 0 bases at V and 5 bases at J, with 18 bases in the middle. The CDR3 is 17 residues long. CDR1 and CDR2 (germline): SGHRS, YFSETQ. In nucleotides, the CDR3 is TGCGCCAGCAGCTTGGCCTGCGGACACCCGGGAGACAATGAGCAGTTCTTC. Residues: CASSLACGHPGDNEQFF.

This chain uses TRBV6-1 with TRBJ1-5, with 7 nucleotides matching TRBD1. V lost 6 bases and J lost 3; bases outside the gene matches: 5. CDR3 size: 14 residues. Germline V CDR1 and CDR2: MNHNS, SASEGT. The CDR3 DNA reads as TGTGCCAGCAGGATGGGACAGTACAATCAGCCCCAGCATTTT. It specifies CASRMGQYNQPQHF.

CDR3: CSVDWRGSTGELFF. The CDR3 region has the DNA TGCAGCGTTGATTGGCGGGGTAGTACCGGGGAGCTGTTTTTT. This chain uses TRBV29-1 with TRBJ2-2; possibly TRBD2 for D (6 bases). The germline CDR1 and CDR2 sequences are SQVTM and ANQGSEA. V lost 3 bases and J 5 bases, leaving 13 bases between the germline ends. The length of the CDR3 is 14 residues.

This clonotype has more than one count but fewer than ten. J is TRBJ1-2 and V is TRBV20-1, with D perhaps TRBD1 (5 bases). This CDR3 is built from 15 residues. Trimming cost V 0 bases and J 0 bases, with 11 bases left between them. Germline lookup yields CDR1 DFQATT and CDR2 SNEGSKA (reference sequence). The CDR3 is CSARDRGRANYGYTF. The CDR3 DNA follows: TGCAGTGCTAGAGATCGGGGCAGAGCTAACTATGGCTACACCTTC.

This chain uses TRBV14 with TRBJ2-1, with 11 bases identical to TRBD2. J was trimmed by 0 bases and V by 0 bases; bases with no gene match: 7. This CDR3 is built from 19 residues. CDR1 and CDR2 from the germline V gene are SGHDN and FVKESK. CDR3 loop: CASSQEQGTSGRSYNEQFF. As DNA, the CDR3 is TGTGCCAGCAGCCAAGAACAGGGGACTAGCGGTCGCTCCTACAATGAGCAGTTCTTC.